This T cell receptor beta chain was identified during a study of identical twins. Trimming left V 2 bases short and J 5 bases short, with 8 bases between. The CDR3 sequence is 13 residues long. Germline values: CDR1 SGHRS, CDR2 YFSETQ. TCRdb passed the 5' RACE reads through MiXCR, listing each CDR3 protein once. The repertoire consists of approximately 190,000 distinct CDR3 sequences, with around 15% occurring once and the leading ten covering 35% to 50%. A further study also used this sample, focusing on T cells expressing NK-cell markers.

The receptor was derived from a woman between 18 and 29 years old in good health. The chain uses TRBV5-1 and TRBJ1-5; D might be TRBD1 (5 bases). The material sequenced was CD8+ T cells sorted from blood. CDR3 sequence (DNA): TGCGCCAGCAGCTTCTCAGGGTATCAGCCCCAGCATTTT. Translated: CASSFSGYQPQHF.